The 5 T cell receptor beta chains below come from one sample, sequenced in a study of blood T cell repertoires in COVID-19. This table comes from immunoSEQ multiplex PCR, and its TCRdb copy is limited to in-frame clones, with some not included. The top ten hold about 3.4% of the sample, which has about 140,000 clones, approximately 84% seen once. Source material: PBMCs or T cells enriched from blood (not recorded which). The receptors were sampled from a woman between 45 and 60 years old with acute COVID-19.

Remarks on this clone: The germline gene is not matched at one end of the junction; a read error may be the cause. This chain joins TRBV27 and TRBJ1-6, with D perhaps TRBD1 (6 bases). The CDR3 extends over 18 amino acids. The germline CDR1 and CDR2 sequences are MNHEY and SMNVEV (reference sequence). The CDR3 here is CASRRTAGDNSYNPPLHF. The CDR3 nucleotides are TGTGCCAGCAGGCGGACGGCAGGGGACAACTCCTATAATCCACCCCTCCACTTT.

This chain joins TRBV12-3 or TRBV12-4 and TRBJ1-1, with unresolved D. Trimming removed 7 bases at V and 2 bases at J, with 8 bases between. CDR3 length: 12 amino acids. The DNA of the CDR3 is TGTGCCAGCAAGATACTTAACACTGAAGCTTTCTTT. The encoded protein is CASKILNTEAFF.

In its sample, this clone was seen once. This chain links TRBV2 with TRBJ2-3; D is ambiguous. Trimming left V 6 bases short and J 2 bases short, with 12 bases between. CDR1 and CDR2 (germline): SNHLY, FYNNEI. The CDR3 is 14 residues long. The CDR3 nucleotides are TGTGCCAGCAGCGCGGTGAAGATCACAGATACGCAGTATTTT. It translates to CASSAVKITDTQYF.

The rearrangement links TRBV2 to TRBJ2-2, with a tentative D call TRBD2 (5 bases). There are 14 residues in the CDR3. Germline V gene lookup returns CDR1 SNHLY and CDR2 FYNNEI. V gave up 0 bases and J gave up 6 bases, with 8 bases separating them. The CDR3 sequence: CASSEAGVAGELFF. CDR3 DNA sequence: TGTGCCAGCAGTGAAGCGGGAGTTGCCGGGGAGCTGTTTTTT.

The genes are TRBV4-1 and TRBJ2-2; 8 nucleotides match TRBD2. The germline V gene encodes CDR1 MGHRA and CDR2 YSYEKL. The V and J ends lost 1 base and 2 bases, in that order; junction bases with no gene match: 12. This CDR3 has 19 amino acids. CDR3 nucleotide sequence: TGCGCCAGCAGCCAAGTCATGGTAAAGAGCGGGAGCAACACCGGGGAGCTGTTTTTT. Its protein product is CASSQVMVKSGSNTGELFF.